This T cell receptor beta chain was found in a study of T cells in narcolepsy. The CDR3 is 15 amino acids. The V and J ends lost 4 bases and 13 bases, in that order; junction bases with no gene match: 11. The germline V gene has CDR1 MGHDK and CDR2 SYGVNS. A remark on this clone: The same CDR3 can be traced to other DNA sequences in this sample.

Produced via immunoSEQ multiplex PCR; TCRdb's table is partial and in-frame only. The sample lists about 20,000 clones; roughly four fifths were seen once. The origin of this receptor is a human donor in good health. The sequenced material came from memory (CD45RA-) CD4+ T cells from blood. The chain carries TRBV25-1 and TRBJ1-6; 9 bases match TRBD1. The DNA of the CDR3 is TGTGCCAGCAGTGTTCCGGGGACAGGGCTTTCGCCCCTCCACTTT. Its translation: CASSVPGTGLSPLHF.